Listed below are T cell receptor beta chains from one sample, sequenced in a study of cytomegalovirus exposure and HLA in healthy donors. The table came from immunoSEQ multiplex PCR; TCRdb's copy has only in-frame clones and leaves some out. The sample contains approximately 150,000 clones, around 70% of which appear only once. What was sequenced was PBMCs. The receptors were sampled from a man between 18 and 29 years old in good health and CMV-seropositive. CDR3s include the opening cysteine and the closing phenylalanine or tryptophan. Rows give clone size only sometimes, using once, few, many, or a class for an expanded clone.

V: TRBV7-9
size: NA
CDR3: CASSLDIQPQHF

V: TRBV28
size: NA
CDR3: CASISGNQPQHF

V: TRBV5-1
size: NA
CDR3: CASSLTGISTDTQYF

V: TRBV4-1
size: NA
CDR3: CASSEVSSLETQYF

V: TRBV2
size: NA
CDR3: CASMFGGYGYGYTF

V: TRBV7-2
size: NA
CDR3: CASSFRQTRTDTQYF

V: TRBV11-3
size: NA
CDR3: CASSSDRGLTEAFF

V: TRBV6-1
size: NA
CDR3: CASSVDRVGQPQHF

V: TRBV2
size: NA
CDR3: CASKGLKYNEQFF

V: TRBV10-3
size: few
CDR3: CAIRTGTAYGYTF

V: TRBV10-3
size: few
CDR3: CAIGGGNEQFF

V: TRBV9
size: NA
CDR3: CASSGGTGGNTEAFF

V: TRBV10-3
size: NA
CDR3: CAARQGENEKLFF

V: TRBV5-8
size: once
CDR3: CASSLGTVKEPQHF

V: TRBV27
size: once
CDR3: CASSDRVKESPLHF

V: TRBV10-3
size: NA
CDR3: CAISESGLGRTEAFF

V: TRBV6-4
size: NA
CDR3: CASSVTGDTGELFF

V: TRBV29-1
size: NA
CDR3: CSVASSFQETQYF

V: TRBV27
size: NA
CDR3: CASSLLAGDTYNEQFF

V: TRBV5-1
size: NA
CDR3: CASSLDRGVGNEQFF

V: TRBV6-5
size: NA
CDR3: CASRWRSTDTQYF

V: TRBV7-9
size: few
CDR3: CASSHFWDSIESWANVLTF

V: TRBV5-4
size: NA
CDR3: CASSKDSLANTGELFF

V: TRBV10-2
size: NA
CDR3: CASSERQGWNQPQHF

V: TRBV7-6
size: NA
CDR3: CATGLAGGPNEQFF

V: TRBV4-1
size: NA
CDR3: CASSRGRNEQFF

V: TRBV11-2
size: NA
CDR3: CASSLSSGGGETQYF

V: TRBV6-1
size: few
CDR3: CASSRTETQYF

V: TRBV7-9
size: NA
CDR3: CASSLQGTSTDTQYF

V: TRBV6-1
size: few
CDR3: CASRDWDTVNTEAFF

V: TRBV27
size: NA
CDR3: CASSPAPRAVYTF

V: TRBV6-6
size: NA
CDR3: CASSYASSGSTGELFF

V: TRBV29-1
size: few
CDR3: CSAGGIGGELFF

V: TRBV7-9
size: NA
CDR3: CASSSGTGGNQPQHF

V: TRBV5-8
size: NA
CDR3: CASSLGGTGGLTQHF

V: TRBV2
size: NA
CDR3: CASSEGGTYPRHTQYF

V: TRBV18
size: NA
CDR3: CASSSGTGDSPLHF

V: TRBV19
size: NA
CDR3: CASSTPGQPQHF

V: TRBV5-1
size: NA
CDR3: CASSLALGADGYTF

V: TRBV15
size: NA
CDR3: CATSRTGGYTEAFF

V: TRBV6-5
size: NA
CDR3: CASSPPRGEAFF

V: TRBV6-4
size: NA
CDR3: CASSDEASGANVLTF

V: TRBV10-1
size: NA
CDR3: CASSEADQPQHF

V: TRBV15
size: NA
CDR3: CATSTGPSGAEAFF

V: TRBV4-1
size: NA
CDR3: CASSHPPPRGLYGYTF

V: TRBV9
size: NA
CDR3: CASSVDERAGGYTF

V: TRBV7-2
size: NA
CDR3: CASSLRGREGYGYTF

V: TRBV11-2
size: NA
CDR3: CASRGDRGHYTEAFF

V: TRBV5-1
size: NA
CDR3: CASSLPSGSIYEQFF

V: TRBV21-1
size: NA
CDR3: CASPLAGNTGELFF

V: TRBV27
size: NA
CDR3: CASSQFRGATRVNTEAFF

V: TRBV25-1
size: NA
CDR3: CATPSGRCGELFF

V: TRBV30
size: NA
CDR3: CAWSGKGGTEAFF